This T cell receptor beta chain stems from a study of shared clonotypes between healthy human individuals. Study details: The study enrolled a couple of women and three men aged 18 to 49. Three plates were used per donor for CD4 naive, three for CD4 memory, two for CD8 naive and one for CD8 memory.

Losses at the gene ends were 6 bases for V and 3 bases for J; bases not matched to a gene: 19. Germline CDR1 and CDR2: LNHDA and SQIVND (reference sequence). The CDR3 length is 19 residues. Study-level points and caveats: Clonotype sharing across a handful of donors was observed for about 5.2% of naive CD4 clonotypes. Relative to memory subsets, naive subsets generally showed larger estimated richness.

Sequencing used immunoSEQ multiplex PCR; TCRdb keeps in-frame clones, though not all of them. Of some 2.1 million clones listed, 85% to 95% are singletons. On this clone: The target antigen is unknown.

This rearrangement joins TRBV19 to TRBJ2-5, with 10 bases lining up with TRBD2. Material for sequencing was naive CD4+ T cells sorted from blood. Sample subset: CD45RA+ positively selected. The TCR originated in a man between 18 and 29 years old in good health. CDR3 nucleotides: TGTGCCAGTAGCGTCTCCGGGACAGCATTAGCGGGAGGCAAAGAGACCCAGTACTTC. Amino acids: CASSVSGTALAGGKETQYF.